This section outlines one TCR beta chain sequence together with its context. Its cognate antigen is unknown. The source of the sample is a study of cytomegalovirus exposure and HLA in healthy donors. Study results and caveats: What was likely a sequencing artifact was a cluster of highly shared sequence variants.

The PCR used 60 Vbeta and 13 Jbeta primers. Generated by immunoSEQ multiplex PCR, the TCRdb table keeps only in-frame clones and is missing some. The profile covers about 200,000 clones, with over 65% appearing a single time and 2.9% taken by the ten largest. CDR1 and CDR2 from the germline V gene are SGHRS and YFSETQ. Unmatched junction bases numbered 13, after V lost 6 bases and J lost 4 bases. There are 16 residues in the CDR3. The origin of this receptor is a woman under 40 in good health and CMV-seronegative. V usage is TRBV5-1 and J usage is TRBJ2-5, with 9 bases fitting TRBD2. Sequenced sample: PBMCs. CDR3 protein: CASTRPPAGGSETQYF. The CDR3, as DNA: TGCGCCAGCACACGTCCGCCAGCGGGGGGTTCAGAGACCCAGTACTTC.